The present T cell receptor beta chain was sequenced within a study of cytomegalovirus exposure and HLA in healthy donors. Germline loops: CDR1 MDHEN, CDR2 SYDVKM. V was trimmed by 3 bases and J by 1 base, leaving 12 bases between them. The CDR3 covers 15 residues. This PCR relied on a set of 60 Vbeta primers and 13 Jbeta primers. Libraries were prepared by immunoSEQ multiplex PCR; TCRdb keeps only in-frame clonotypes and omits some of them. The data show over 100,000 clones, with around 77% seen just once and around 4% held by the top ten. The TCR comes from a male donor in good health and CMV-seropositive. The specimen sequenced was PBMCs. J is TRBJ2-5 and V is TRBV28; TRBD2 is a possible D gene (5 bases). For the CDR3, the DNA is TGTGCCAGCAGTTTGGAGGAGCGCGGCCAAGAGACCCAGTACTTC. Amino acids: CASSLEERGQETQYF.